A selection of T cell receptor beta chains follows, all from one sample in a study of blood T cell repertoires in COVID-19. The repertoire was sequenced with immunoSEQ multiplex PCR; TCRdb's copy has only in-frame clones and lacks some. The sample yields fewer than 150,000 clones, around nine tenths seen once. The sequencing sample was made of peripheral blood. The receptors shown here come from a human donor in a cohort sampled during active COVID-19. The CDR3 runs from the conserved cysteine through the conserved F or W. The D gene is left open where the match is weak. Clone size is not always given. Where it is, it says once, few, many or a class for expanded clones.

CDR3: CASSNNRPGLAVDTQYF
DNA: TGTGCCAGCAGCAACAATCGTCCGGGGCTAGCGGTAGATACGCAGTATTTT
V: TRBV5-4
D: TRBD2
J: TRBJ2-3
size: .

CDR3: CASSDSIASSYNEQFF
DNA: TGTGCCAGCAGTGACTCGATTGCCAGCTCCTACAATGAGCAGTTCTTC
V: TRBV6-4
D: .
J: TRBJ2-1
size: .

CDR3: CASSLDNLAGTTGELFF
DNA: TGTGCCAGCAGCTTAGATAACCTAGCGGGAACCACCGGGGAGCTGTTTTTT
V: TRBV11-3
D: TRBD2
J: TRBJ2-2
size: .

CDR3: CASSPRRDYNEQFF
DNA: TGTGCCAGCAGCCCCCGGAGAGACTACAATGAGCAGTTCTTC
V: TRBV11-2
D: .
J: TRBJ2-1
size: .

CDR3: CASSARDFSYEQYF
DNA: TGTGCCAGCAGCGCCCGGGACTTCTCCTACGAGCAGTACTTC
V: TRBV3-1/TRBV3-2
D: .
J: TRBJ2-7
size: .

CDR3: CASSENRGQQETQYF
DNA: TGTGCCAGCAGTGAAAATCGAGGACAACAAGAGACCCAGTACTTC
V: TRBV2
D: .
J: TRBJ2-5
size: .

CDR3: CASSFGTTGNYGYTF
DNA: TGTGCCAGCAGTTTCGGAACCACAGGGAACTATGGCTACACCTTC
V: TRBV6-6
D: .
J: TRBJ1-2
size: .

CDR3: CASSVGLAGGGEQFF
DNA: TGTGCCAGCAGCGTAGGACTAGCGGGAGGTGGGGAGCAGTTCTTC
V: TRBV9
D: TRBD2
J: TRBJ2-1
size: .

CDR3: CASSLGTGTQETQYF
DNA: TGTGCCAGCAGCTTAGGGACAGGGACCCAAGAGACCCAGTACTTC
V: TRBV7-3
D: TRBD1
J: TRBJ2-5
size: .

CDR3: CASISGGGWNTEAFF
DNA: TGTGCCAGTATATCCGGCGGCGGGTGGAACACTGAAGCTTTCTTT
V: TRBV19
D: .
J: TRBJ1-1
size: .

CDR3: CASSYRGPTLIDTQYF
DNA: TGTGCCAGCAGTTACAGGGGGCCCACTTTAATAGATACGCAGTATTTT
V: TRBV27
D: TRBD1
J: TRBJ2-3
size: .

CDR3: CASSVKTEAFF
DNA: TGTGCCAGCAGCGTCAAAACTGAAGCTTTCTTT
V: TRBV7-9
D: .
J: TRBJ1-1
size: .

CDR3: CASSSDSINYGYTF
DNA: TGTGCCAGCAGTTCGGACAGTATTAACTATGGCTACACCTTC
V: TRBV6-6
D: .
J: TRBJ1-2
size: .

CDR3: CASNRAGGTDTQYF
DNA: TGTGCCAGCAACCGCGCAGGGGGCACAGATACGCAGTATTTT
V: TRBV9
D: .
J: TRBJ2-3
size: .

CDR3: CASSPGAGGPLYEQYF
DNA: TGTGCCAGCAGCCCAGGGGCGGGGGGCCCCTTATACGAGCAGTACTTC
V: TRBV7-9
D: TRBD2
J: TRBJ2-7
size: few

CDR3: CASSYSQGTHNEQFF
DNA: TGTGCCAGCAGTTACTCGCAGGGCACGCACAATGAGCAGTTCTTC
V: TRBV6-5
D: .
J: TRBJ2-1
size: .

CDR3: CACQTGVNQPQHF
DNA: TGTGCCTGCCAGACAGGAGTCAATCAGCCCCAGCATTTT
V: TRBV6-5
D: .
J: TRBJ1-5
size: .

CDR3: CASSLGSTGTGTYEQYF
DNA: TGTGCCAGCAGCTTAGGGAGTACCGGGACTGGGACCTACGAGCAGTACTTC
V: TRBV7-8
D: .
J: TRBJ2-7
size: .

CDR3: CASSRDKYQETQYF
DNA: TGTGCCAGCAGCCGGGACAAATACCAAGAGACCCAGTACTTC
V: TRBV7-2
D: .
J: TRBJ2-5
size: .

CDR3: CASSIISSGDPRYNQPQHF
DNA: TGTGCCAGTAGTATTATCTCTTCGGGGGACCCCCGTTACAATCAGCCCCAGCATTTT
V: TRBV19
D: .
J: TRBJ1-5
size: .

CDR3: CASSPRTSGTYEQYF
DNA: TGTGCCAGCAGCCCTCGGACTAGCGGGACCTACGAGCAGTACTTC
V: TRBV3-1/TRBV3-2
D: TRBD2
J: TRBJ2-7
size: .

CDR3: CASSTQGGDTEAFF
DNA: TGTGCCAGCAGTACACAGGGGGGGGACACTGAAGCTTTCTTT
V: TRBV2
D: TRBD1
J: TRBJ1-1
size: once

CDR3: CASTIAGGLPGELFF
DNA: TGTGCCAGCACCATAGCGGGAGGGCTTCCCGGGGAGCTGTTTTTT
V: TRBV7-2
D: TRBD2
J: TRBJ2-2
size: .

CDR3: CASSLIREGDTEAFF
DNA: TGTGCCAGCAGTTTGATTAGGGAGGGGGACACTGAAGCTTTCTTT
V: TRBV28
D: .
J: TRBJ1-1
size: .

CDR3: CASSPRENTGELFF
DNA: TGTGCCAGCTCACCCCGAGAGAACACCGGGGAGCTGTTTTTT
V: TRBV18
D: .
J: TRBJ2-2
size: .

CDR3: CASSSPGTGKWNTIYF
DNA: TGTGCCAGTAGTTCCCCGGGGACAGGGAAGTGGAACACCATATATTTT
V: TRBV19
D: TRBD1
J: TRBJ1-3
size: .

CDR3: CASSANSNQPQHF
DNA: TGTGCCAGCAGTGCAAATAGCAATCAGCCCCAGCATTTT
V: TRBV6-4
D: .
J: TRBJ1-5
size: .

CDR3: CASSLGDSPYEQYF
DNA: TGTGCCAGCAGCCTGGGGGACAGTCCCTACGAGCAGTACTTC
V: TRBV13
D: TRBD1
J: TRBJ2-7
size: .

CDR3: CASSSQSGSRGGETQYF
DNA: TGTGCCAGCAGCTCCCAATCAGGGTCGAGGGGGGGAGAGACCCAGTACTTC
V: TRBV7-9
D: .
J: TRBJ2-5
size: .

CDR3: CASKASGGETQYF
DNA: TGTGCCAGCAAGGCTAGCGGGGGGGAGACCCAGTACTTC
V: TRBV2
D: TRBD2
J: TRBJ2-5
size: .

CDR3: CSVDGLAGADTQYF
DNA: TGCAGCGTGGACGGACTAGCGGGAGCTGATACGCAGTATTTT
V: TRBV29-1
D: TRBD2
J: TRBJ2-3
size: once

CDR3: CAAGGPEETQYF
DNA: TGTGCGGCGGGGGGGCCGGAGGAGACCCAGTACTTC
V: TRBV6-5
D: TRBD2
J: TRBJ2-5
size: .

CDR3: CASSQDGSGLAVSSYNEQFF
DNA: TGCGCCAGCAGCCAAGATGGCTCGGGACTAGCGGTTAGCTCCTACAATGAGCAGTTCTTC
V: TRBV4-1
D: TRBD2
J: TRBJ2-1
size: .

CDR3: CAWSGTPAQGKTIYF
DNA: TGTGCCTGGAGTGGGACCCCCGCGCAGGGAAAGACCATATATTTT
V: TRBV30
D: .
J: TRBJ1-3
size: .

CDR3: CASSLGTGGEVDTQYF
DNA: TGCGCCAGCAGCCTTGGGACAGGGGGAGAAGTAGATACGCAGTATTTT
V: TRBV5-1
D: TRBD1
J: TRBJ2-3
size: .

CDR3: CASSSTGENEKLFF
DNA: TGTGCCAGCAGCTCGACAGGCGAAAATGAAAAACTGTTTTTT
V: TRBV28
D: .
J: TRBJ1-4
size: once

CDR3: CASSDTTGGPTDTQYF
DNA: TGTGCCAGCAGTGACACTACGGGGGGGCCCACAGATACGCAGTATTTT
V: TRBV6-4
D: TRBD2
J: TRBJ2-3
size: .

CDR3: CASSLVGHSYEQYF
DNA: TGCGCCAGCAGCTTGGTGGGACATTCCTACGAGCAGTACTTC
V: TRBV5-1
D: .
J: TRBJ2-7
size: once

CDR3: CAISGSDAGLGKNIQYF
DNA: TGTGCCATCAGTGGATCCGACGCGGGGTTGGGCAAAAACATTCAGTACTTC
V: TRBV10-3
D: .
J: TRBJ2-4
size: .

CDR3: CASSLATLFSGRKDGYTF
DNA: TGTGCCAGCAGCTTAGCCACATTGTTTTCAGGGCGGAAAGATGGCTACACCTTC
V: TRBV11-2
D: .
J: TRBJ1-2
size: .

CDR3: CASSQLPNVNNYGYTF
DNA: TGCGCCAGCAGCCAGCTACCTAACGTGAATAACTATGGCTACACCTTC
V: TRBV4-1
D: .
J: TRBJ1-2
size: .

CDR3: CAWSHPGQGGVTQYF
DNA: TGTGCCTGGAGTCACCCGGGACAGGGTGGGGTGACCCAGTACTTC
V: TRBV30
D: TRBD1
J: TRBJ2-5
size: .

CDR3: CASSHPSGGARTERFF
DNA: TGCGCCAGCAGCCATCCTAGCGGGGGGGCCCGGACCGAACGGTTCTTC
V: TRBV4-1
D: TRBD2
J: TRBJ2-1
size: .

CDR3: CASSYSTGRYEQYF
DNA: TGTGCCAGCAGTTACTCGACTGGAAGGTACGAGCAGTACTTC
V: TRBV6-5
D: .
J: TRBJ2-7
size: .

CDR3: CATSDSTSGNEQFF
DNA: TGTGCCACCAGTGACTCGACTAGCGGGAATGAGCAGTTCTTC
V: TRBV24-1
D: TRBD2
J: TRBJ2-1
size: .

CDR3: CASTAQGVTTDTQYF
DNA: TGTGCCAGTACGGCCCAGGGGGTGACCACAGATACGCAGTATTTT
V: TRBV19
D: TRBD1
J: TRBJ2-3
size: .